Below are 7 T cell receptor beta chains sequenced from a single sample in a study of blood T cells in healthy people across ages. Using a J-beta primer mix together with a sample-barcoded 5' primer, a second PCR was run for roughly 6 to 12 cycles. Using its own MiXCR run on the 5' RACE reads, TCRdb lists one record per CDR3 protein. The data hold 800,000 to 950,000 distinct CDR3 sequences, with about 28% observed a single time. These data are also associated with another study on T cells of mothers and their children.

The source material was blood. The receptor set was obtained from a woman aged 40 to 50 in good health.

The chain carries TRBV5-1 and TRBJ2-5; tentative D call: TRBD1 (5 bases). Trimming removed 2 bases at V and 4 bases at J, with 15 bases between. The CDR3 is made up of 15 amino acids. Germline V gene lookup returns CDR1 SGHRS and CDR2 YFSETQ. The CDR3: CASSFAGLQAETQYF. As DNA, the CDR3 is TGCGCCAGCAGCTTCGCAGGGCTACAAGCAGAGACCCAGTACTTC.

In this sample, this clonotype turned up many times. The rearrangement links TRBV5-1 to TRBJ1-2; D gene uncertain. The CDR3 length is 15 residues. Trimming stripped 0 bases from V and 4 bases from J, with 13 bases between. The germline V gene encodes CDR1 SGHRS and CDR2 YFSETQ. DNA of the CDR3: TGCGCCAGCAGCTTGGCACCACAACTTCTCTATGGCTACACCTTC. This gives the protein CASSLAPQLLYGYTF.

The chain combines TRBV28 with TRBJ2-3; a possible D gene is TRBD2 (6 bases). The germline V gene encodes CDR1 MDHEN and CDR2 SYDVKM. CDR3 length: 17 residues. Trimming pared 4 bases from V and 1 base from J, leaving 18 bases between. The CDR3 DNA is TGTGCCAGCAGTTCTCTCCTCAGGGCTAGCGGCACAGATACGCAGTATTTT. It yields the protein CASSSLLRASGTDTQYF.

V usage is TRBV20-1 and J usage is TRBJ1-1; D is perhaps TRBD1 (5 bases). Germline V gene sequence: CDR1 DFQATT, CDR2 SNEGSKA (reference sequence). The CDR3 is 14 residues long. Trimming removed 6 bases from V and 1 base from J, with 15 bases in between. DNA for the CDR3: TGCAGTGCGGGGGTGGTCCGGGGGAACACTGAAGCTTTCTTT. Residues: CSAGVVRGNTEAFF.

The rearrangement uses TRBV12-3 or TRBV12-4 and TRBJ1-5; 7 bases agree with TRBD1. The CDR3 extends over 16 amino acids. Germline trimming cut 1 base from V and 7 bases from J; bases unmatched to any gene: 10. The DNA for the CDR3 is TGTGCCAGCAGTTTAGAAGGGGACAGTCGGCTCCAGCCCCAGCATTTT. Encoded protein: CASSLEGDSRLQPQHF.

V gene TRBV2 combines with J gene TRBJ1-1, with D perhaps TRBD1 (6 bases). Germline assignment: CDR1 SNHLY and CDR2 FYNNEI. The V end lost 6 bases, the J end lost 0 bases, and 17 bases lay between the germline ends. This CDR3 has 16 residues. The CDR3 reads CASSVGGAAMNTEAFF. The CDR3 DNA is TGTGCCAGCAGCGTAGGGGGAGCCGCTATGAACACTGAAGCTTTCTTT.

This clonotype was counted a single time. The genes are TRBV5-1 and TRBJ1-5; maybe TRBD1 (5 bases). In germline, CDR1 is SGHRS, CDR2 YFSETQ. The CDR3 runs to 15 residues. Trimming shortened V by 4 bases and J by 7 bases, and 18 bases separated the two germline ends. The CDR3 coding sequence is TGCGCCAGCAGCCCGGGGGGGACGGGGCTGCAGCCCCAGCATTTT. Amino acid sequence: CASSPGGTGLQPQHF.